The clone carrying this T cell receptor (beta chain) appeared a few times. Its antigen is unknown. This sample is drawn from a study of glioma-infiltrating T cells. Overall study findings and caveats: Above-expected tissue-blood divergence occurred in all gliomas, most in low-grade ones.

TCR alpha and beta CDR3 regions were amplified from RNA using iRepertoire nested multiplex PCR. Tissue mRNA or PBMC total RNA, about 90-400 ng, went into one-step reverse transcription and amplification. Using its own MiXCR run on the multiplex PCR reads, TCRdb lists one record per CDR3 protein. The table has under 130,000 distinct CDR3 sequences, around 30% seen once. The V gene's germline CDR1 is GTSNPN and CDR2 SVGIG (reference sequence). Trimming took 0 bases from V and 5 from J, leaving 8 bases between them. The CDR3 runs 13 residues. Material for sequencing was glioma tissue, nonneoplastic brain tissue, or PBMCs (not recorded which). The receptor's source is a human donor with low-grade glioma or glioblastoma, undergoing nonglioma brain surgery, or in good health (not recorded which). J is TRBJ2-1 and V is TRBV30; D remains ambiguous. CDR3 amino acids: CAWSVGLDNEQFF. For the CDR3, the DNA is TGTGCCTGGAGTGTAGGATTAGACAATGAGCAGTTCTTC.